A selection of T cell receptor beta chains follows, all from one sample in a study of cytomegalovirus exposure and HLA in healthy donors. Profiling relied on immunoSEQ multiplex PCR, and the TCRdb table lists in-frame clones only, not all of them. The data contain 110,000 to 150,000 clones, roughly four fifths of them singletons. Sequencing was done on a sample of PBMCs. These receptors all come from a woman aged 50 to 60 in good health and CMV-seropositive. CDR3s include the opening cysteine and the closing phenylalanine or tryptophan. D genes are given only for firm matches. Where a row states a size, it is once, few, many or the class of an expanded clone; other rows omit it.

J	D	size	V	DNA	CDR3
TRBJ2-7	NA	once	TRBV15	TGTGCCACCAGCAGAGTTCCCCCCCCCGGAGACTACGAGCAGTACTTC	CATSRVPPPGDYEQYF
TRBJ1-2	NA	NA	TRBV29-1	TGCAGCGCCGGGGGTATGAATGGCTACACCTTC	CSAGGMNGYTF
TRBJ2-3	TRBD2	NA	TRBV28	TGTGCCAGCAGTTTTAAGCGGGGGGACCTAGATACGCAGTATTTT	CASSFKRGDLDTQYF
TRBJ2-5	TRBD2	NA	TRBV5-4	TGTGCCAGCAGCTTGGAAAGCGGGGGGGCCTTCCCAGAGACCCAGTACTTC	CASSLESGGAFPETQYF
TRBJ2-5	NA	NA	TRBV4-1	TGCGCCAGCAGCCAAGATCCTACCGGGGAGCAGTACTTC	CASSQDPTGEQYF
TRBJ1-1	TRBD1	NA	TRBV29-1	TGCAGCGTTGTGACGGCAGGGGGCACTGAAGCTTTCTTT	CSVVTAGGTEAFF
TRBJ2-7	NA	few	TRBV27	TGTGCCAGCAGTCTCGCTAGCGAATACGAGCAGTACTTC	CASSLASEYEQYF
TRBJ1-4	TRBD1	NA	TRBV5-8	TGTGCCAGCAGCTTTTTGACAGGGGGAGATTTT	CASSFLTGGDF
TRBJ1-3	NA	NA	TRBV4-2	TGTGCCAGCAGCCAGGGGGCAGCCTCCTCTGGAAACACCATATATTTT	CASSQGAASSGNTIYF
TRBJ2-5	TRBD1	NA	TRBV7-9	TGTGCCAGCAGCTTAGCGGGACAGACGGGGGAGACCCAGTACTTC	CASSLAGQTGETQYF
TRBJ1-2	NA	NA	TRBV28	TGTGCCAGCTGGTCAGCGGTAGGGTATGGCTACACCTTC	CASWSAVGYGYTF
TRBJ2-3	TRBD2	NA	TRBV7-2	TGTGCCAGCAGCTTCGGAGGAGCGGGGGGGCGAGCAGATACGCAGTATTTT	CASSFGGAGGRADTQYF
TRBJ2-5	NA	NA	TRBV13	TGTGCCAGCAGCTTAGGCCAGGGGGGAGAGACCCAGTACTTC	CASSLGQGGETQYF
TRBJ1-1	NA	NA	TRBV7-2	TGTGCCAGCAACCCGGACAGCTACACTGAAGCTTTCTTT	CASNPDSYTEAFF
TRBJ2-1	NA	NA	TRBV6-6	TGTGCCAGCAGTTACTCCAGGGACTACAATGAGCAGTTCTTC	CASSYSRDYNEQFF
TRBJ2-1	TRBD1	NA	TRBV7-3	TGTGCCAGCAGCTGGGGACAGGGGACGGTTCATGAGCAGTTCTTC	CASSWGQGTVHEQFF
TRBJ1-3	NA	NA	TRBV6-5	TGTGCCAGCAGACGGAGCTCTGGAAACACCATATATTTT	CASRRSSGNTIYF
TRBJ2-3	TRBD2	once	TRBV7-2	TGTGCCAGCAGACAGACAGCGGGGGCAGATACGCAGTATTTT	CASRQTAGADTQYF
TRBJ2-5	TRBD2	NA	TRBV2	TGTGCCAGCGGGCGGGGGTACCAAGAGACCCAGTACTTC	CASGRGYQETQYF
TRBJ2-1	NA	NA	TRBV4-1	TGCGCCAGCAGCCGACTACCCTTGGGCTCCTACAATGAGCAGTTCTTC	CASSRLPLGSYNEQFF
TRBJ1-1	TRBD1	NA	TRBV29-1	TGCAGCGTTTCCATCAGGGGGCGAAACCCCTCTGAAGCTTTCTTT	CSVSIRGRNPSEAFF
TRBJ1-1	NA	once	TRBV5-6	TGTGCCAGCAGTTGGAACAGGGTGAACACTGAAGCTTTCTTT	CASSWNRVNTEAFF
TRBJ1-1	NA	NA	TRBV9	TGTGCCAGCAGCGTCGACAGTGAAACTGAAGCTTTCTTT	CASSVDSETEAFF
TRBJ1-2	NA	NA	TRBV4-3	TGCGCCAGCAGCCAAGAACTAGAAGTTTGGGATGGCTACACCTTC	CASSQELEVWDGYTF
TRBJ2-2	NA	NA	TRBV19	TGTGCCAGTAGGCCAGGGGGGACCGGGGAGCTGTTTTTT	CASRPGGTGELFF
TRBJ2-7	NA	NA	TRBV11-2	TGTGCCAGCAGCTTAGCTAGGTACGAGCAGTACTTC	CASSLARYEQYF
TRBJ2-1	TRBD1	NA	TRBV18	TGTGCCAGCTCCCGGGACAGGGGGCTCCATGAGCAGTTCTTC	CASSRDRGLHEQFF
TRBJ1-4	TRBD1	NA	TRBV27	TGTGCCAGCAGTTCGCAAATCAACAGGGGATTGGCAACTAATGAAAAACTGTTTTTT	CASSSQINRGLATNEKLFF
TRBJ1-1	NA	NA	TRBV4-1	TGCGCCAGCAGCCAGACAGTTTTGAACACTGAAGCTTTCTTT	CASSQTVLNTEAFF
TRBJ1-1	NA	few	TRBV5-1	TGCGCCAGCAGCTTGATCCCAGGGGAGAACACTGAAGCTTTCTTT	CASSLIPGENTEAFF
TRBJ2-7	TRBD1	NA	TRBV6-5	TGTGCCAGCAGTTCCCGGACAGGCCCTTCATACGAGCAGTACTTC	CASSSRTGPSYEQYF
TRBJ2-7	TRBD2	NA	TRBV7-8	TGTGCCAGCAGCTTAGGACTAGCGGGGGGAGGTTACGAGCAGTACTTC	CASSLGLAGGGYEQYF
TRBJ1-6	TRBD1	few	TRBV5-1	TGCGCCAGCAGCTTACCACAGGGGCCCGAATCACCCCTCCACTTT	CASSLPQGPESPLHF
TRBJ2-3	NA	NA	TRBV18	TGTGCCAGCTCACCATCCCAAGATACGCAGTATTTT	CASSPSQDTQYF
TRBJ1-3	TRBD1	NA	TRBV4-1	TGCGCCAGCAGCCACTCATCTACAGGGGGCGCCTGGAAATTCTCTGGAAACACCATATATTTT	CASSHSSTGGAWKFSGNTIYF
TRBJ1-4	NA	few	TRBV10-3	TGTGCCATCAGTGAGTCGTATCCCACCTCAGCAACTAATGAAAAACTGTTTTTT	CAISESYPTSATNEKLFF
TRBJ1-1	TRBD1	NA	TRBV5-1	TGCGCCAGCAGCTTGGCCGGCCTAAAACAGGGGGCTGGCACTGAAGCTTTCTTT	CASSLAGLKQGAGTEAFF
TRBJ2-7	TRBD1	NA	TRBV27	TGTGCCAGCAGTTTATCCGCCAGGGGGCACAACGAGCAGTACTTC	CASSLSARGHNEQYF
TRBJ2-5	NA	NA	TRBV21-1	TGTGCCAGCAGCAAAGGACCCGGGACTAACCCCCCTGGGGCCCAGTACTTC	CASSKGPGTNPPGAQYF
TRBJ2-3	TRBD2	NA	TRBV9	TGTGCCAGCAGCGCTGCGGGGGGCAACACAGATACGCAGTATTTT	CASSAAGGNTDTQYF
TRBJ1-2	TRBD1	NA	TRBV10-3	TGTGCCATCAGTGACTATACCGGGACAGGGGGCAATGGCTACACCTTC	CAISDYTGTGGNGYTF
TRBJ1-1	NA	NA	TRBV9	TGTGCCAGCAGCTCGAGTGCAGGGATACGGACTGAAGCTTTCTTT	CASSSSAGIRTEAFF
TRBJ1-3	NA	NA	TRBV5-1	TGCGCCAGCAGCCGGGTGAGGGGAGGTGGAAACACCATATATTTT	CASSRVRGGGNTIYF
TRBJ1-2	NA	NA	TRBV5-4	TGTGCCAGCAGCCTACCCCCCGGGGTCGAAGGTGGCTACACCTTC	CASSLPPGVEGGYTF
TRBJ2-7	TRBD1	NA	TRBV6-1	TGTGCCAGCAGTGAAAGGGACAGGGGGGGAAACGAGCAGTACTTC	CASSERDRGGNEQYF
TRBJ2-2	TRBD2	NA	TRBV27	TGTGCCAGCAGGGTAGCGGGGGGACACACCGGGGAGCTGTTTTTT	CASRVAGGHTGELFF
TRBJ2-2	TRBD2	NA	TRBV14	TGTGCCAGCAGCCAAGCTAGCGGGGGCCGAGGGGGCACCGGGGAGCTGTTTTTT	CASSQASGGRGGTGELFF
TRBJ1-5	NA	NA	TRBV6-1	TGTGCCAGCAGTGAAGTACTGCAGGGGCTGGGCAATCAGCCCCAGCATTTT	CASSEVLQGLGNQPQHF
TRBJ1-4	NA	NA	TRBV18	TGTGCCAGCTCACCCGTCCCACAGACTAATGAAAAACTGTTTTTT	CASSPVPQTNEKLFF
TRBJ2-3	NA	many	TRBV5-5	TGTGCCAGCAGCTGGGGGGTGGACACAGATACGCAGTATTTT	CASSWGVDTDTQYF
TRBJ2-3	TRBD2	NA	TRBV7-9	TGTGCCAGCAGCCAGGGACTAGCGGTCACAGATACGCAGTATTTT	CASSQGLAVTDTQYF
TRBJ1-1	NA	NA	TRBV5-6	TGTGCCAGCAGCTTGCAGAACACTGAAGCTTTCTTT	CASSLQNTEAFF